The source of this TCR beta chain is a study of early T cells in non-severe SARS-CoV-2 infection. On the study more broadly: Sequencing of bulk RNA from unsorted whole blood was done, without chain pairing. Study-level points and caveats: Matching with VDJdb favored anti-spike CD8 responses (missing private and CD4 specificities).

Attachment of unique molecular identifiers to individual cDNA molecules was performed. TCRdb fed the 5' RACE reads into MiXCR, producing one record per CDR3 protein. The sample lists roughly 41,000 distinct CDR3 sequences, 4.5% to 5% occurring once. Concerning this clonotype itself: Its antigen is unidentified.

This CDR3 spans 14 amino acids. V was cut by 3 bases and J by 0 bases, with 8 bases left in between. The source material was whole blood. The rearrangement links TRBV12-3 or TRBV12-4 to TRBJ1-1; D is unclear. The receptor comes from an adult who was a healthcare worker with PCR-confirmed SARS-CoV-2 infection or an uninfected control (not recorded which). The CDR3 coding sequence is TGTGCCAGCAGTTTCGGCACTATGAACACTGAAGCTTTCTTT. Amino acids: CASSFGTMNTEAFF.